This T cell receptor beta chain was recorded in a study of patients and donors after allogeneic stem cell transplantation (dated by TCRdb to the early 2020s). According to the germline V gene, CDR1 reads MDHEN and CDR2 reads SYDVKM. V loses 3 bases, J loses 2 bases, and the germline ends lie 16 bases apart. Counted from cysteine to phenylalanine, this CDR3 has 16 amino acids. Only the CDR3 region is kept as DNA, spanning 48 bases read in frame from base 1. The library was generated by RT-PCR. For sequencing, a NextSeq 550 was employed. Using fastp at Q25 and MiXCR, TCRdb reprocessed the public reads and kept productive beta chains. Entries that share a CDR3 protein sequence are merged under the most common genes and DNA. A total of 150,000 to 250,000 distinct CDR3 sequences appear in this sample, less than 45% of them only once. Approximately 32% of the sample comes from the top ten. Remarks on this clonotype: The target of this receptor is not known. Base qualities are not provided; no much larger clone lies one nucleotide away.

This sequence was found in a human donor who was either an allogeneic HSCT recipient or a stem cell or donor lymphocyte infusion donor (not recorded which). It is not recorded whose cells these are; they may come from a transplant donor. The sequencing sample was made of blood, either unsorted or a sorted T cell fraction (not recorded which). The rearrangement combines TRBV28 with TRBJ1-1; the D gene remains uncertain. Here is the DNA: TGTGCCAGCAGTTTTGTTAACGGGATGGCCAACACTGAAGCTTTCTTT. It translates to CASSFVNGMANTEAFF.